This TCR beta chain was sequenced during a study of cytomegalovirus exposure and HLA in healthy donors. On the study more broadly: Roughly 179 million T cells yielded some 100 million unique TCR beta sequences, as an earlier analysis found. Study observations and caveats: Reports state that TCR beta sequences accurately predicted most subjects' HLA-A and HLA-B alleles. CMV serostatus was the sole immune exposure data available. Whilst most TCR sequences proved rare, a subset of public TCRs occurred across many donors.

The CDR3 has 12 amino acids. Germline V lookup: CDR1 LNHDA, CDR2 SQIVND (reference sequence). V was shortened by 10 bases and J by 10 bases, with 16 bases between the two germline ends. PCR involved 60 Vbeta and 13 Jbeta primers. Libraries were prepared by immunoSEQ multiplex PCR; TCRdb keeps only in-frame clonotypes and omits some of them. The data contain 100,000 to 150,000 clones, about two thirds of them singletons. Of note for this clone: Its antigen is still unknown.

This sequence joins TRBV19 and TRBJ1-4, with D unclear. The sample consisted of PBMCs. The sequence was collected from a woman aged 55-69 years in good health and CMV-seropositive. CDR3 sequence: CATSEGSLKLFF. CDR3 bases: TGTGCCACCTCGGAGGGATCTTTAAAACTGTTTTTT.